This T cell receptor (beta chain) is drawn from a study of blood T cell repertoires in COVID-19. About the research overall: Nucleic acid was either cDNA or gDNA, and it came from T cells, B-cell-depleted T cells, or PBMCs.

Germline V CDR1 and CDR2: SGHKS, YYEKEE (reference sequence). The V segment lost 4 bases and the J segment 2 bases; nucleotides outside the gene matches: 8. The CDR3 covers 15 residues. Produced via immunoSEQ multiplex PCR; TCRdb's table is partial and in-frame only. Of 110,000 or so clones in the sample, around 83% were seen once. V gene TRBV5-5 combines with J gene TRBJ1-1; 7 bases agree with TRBD1. This TCR was sampled from a woman aged 60-75 years with COVID-19, enrolled during active disease. Input material: peripheral blood. CDR3 sequence: CASSMYRGFNTEAFF. The CDR3 region has the DNA TGTGCCAGCAGCATGTACAGGGGTTTTAACACTGAAGCTTTCTTT.